Below, 28 T cell receptor beta chains from the same sample are listed, as sequenced in a study of T-cell reconstitution after alpha-beta-depleted transplantation in children. Using unique molecular identifiers, the investigators prepared the TCRbeta library. One entry per CDR3 protein results from TCRdb running MiXCR on the PCR reads. The sample holds about 200,000 distinct CDR3 sequences, about 6% seen once. The input for sequencing was PBMCs, taken before TCRalphabeta/CD19-depleted stem cell transplant. These receptor sequences come from a girl under two years old with combined immunodeficiency, due to receive a stem cell transplant.

The sample holds many counts of this clonotype. V usage is TRBV28 and J usage is TRBJ2-2; D is undetermined. Trimming removed 5 bases from V and 5 bases from J, with 6 bases in between. This CDR3 has 12 residues. CDR1 and CDR2 (germline): MDHEN, SYDVKM. The CDR3 spells CASSAETGELFF. The CDR3 bases are TGTGCCAGCAGTGCGGAAACCGGGGAGCTGTTTTTT.

This clonotype occurred many times. This chain connects TRBV7-9 to TRBJ2-2, with 8 positions matching TRBD1. CDR3 length: 16 residues. Looked up from germline, CDR1 is SEHNR and CDR2 is FQNEAQ (reference sequence). V trimming: 5 bases; J trimming: 6 bases; junction bases outside the gene matches: 11. The CDR3 loop is CASSPPTGERSGELFF. The CDR3, as DNA: TGTGCCAGCAGCCCTCCGACAGGGGAGCGGTCCGGGGAGCTGTTTTTT.

Many counts were recorded for this clonotype. V gene TRBV5-1 combines with J gene TRBJ2-5, with a tentative D call TRBD2 (5 bases). Germline CDR1 is SGHRS and CDR2 is YFSETQ. This CDR3 has 14 residues. The germline V and J ends were trimmed by 0 bases and 2 bases, with 8 bases remaining between them. CDR3 sequence: CASSLVRGQETQYF. CDR3 nucleotide sequence: TGCGCCAGCAGCTTGGTCCGGGGACAAGAGACCCAGTACTTC.

This clonotype was seen ten or more times. The V gene is TRBV29-1, the J gene TRBJ2-2, with D perhaps TRBD2 (5 bases). Germline V CDR1 and CDR2: SQVTM, ANQGSEA. The CDR3 loop spans 13 amino acids. The V and J ends lost 4 bases and 3 bases respectively, with 9 bases between them. CDR3 sequence reads: CSVVRGDTGELFF. As DNA, the CDR3 is TGCAGCGTTGTACGGGGTGACACCGGGGAGCTGTTTTTT.

Ten or more counts support this clonotype. The chain recombines TRBV12-3 or TRBV12-4 with TRBJ1-6; 8 nucleotides agree with TRBD1. The length of the CDR3 is 15 residues. V gave up 5 bases and J gave up 8 bases; unmatched junction bases: 8. CDR3: CASSPQGGRDSPLHF. CDR3 DNA sequence: TGTGCCAGCAGTCCACAGGGGGGAAGAGATTCACCCCTCCACTTT.

This clonotype occurred a few times. The rearrangement links TRBV6-2 or TRBV6-3 to TRBJ2-7; 9 bases line up with TRBD2. The junction had 11 bases not matched to a gene; V was cut back by 2 bases and J by 3 bases. The CDR3 loop spans 17 amino acids. The V gene's germline CDR1 is MNHEY and CDR2 SVGEGT. CDR3 sequence (DNA): TGTGCCAGCAGTTACCTCCGAATGACTAGCGGAAACTACGAGCAGTACTTC. Protein sequence: CASSYLRMTSGNYEQYF.

The rearrangement links TRBV11-2 to TRBJ2-6; D is perhaps TRBD1 (5 bases). CDR1 SGHAT and CDR2 FQNNGV come from the germline V gene. V shed 2 bases and J shed 4 bases, with 15 bases lying between them. The CDR3 extends over 17 amino acids. CDR3: CASSLPPFGAGANVLTF. In DNA, the CDR3 is TGTGCCAGCAGCTTACCCCCTTTTGGGGCCGGGGCCAACGTCCTGACTTTC.

This clonotype was detected many times. The chain employs TRBV11-3 and TRBJ2-1, with 9 nucleotides matching TRBD1. The CDR3 extends over 18 amino acids. Trimming removed 4 bases from V and 4 bases from J; junction bases left unmatched: 14. Germline V gene sequence: CDR1 SGHNT, CDR2 YENEEA. The CDR3 loop is CASSSSMEDRGRYNEQFF. DNA for the CDR3: TGTGCCAGCAGCTCATCCATGGAGGACAGGGGAAGGTACAATGAGCAGTTCTTC. Complete variable domain (other parts from reference TRBV11-3 and TRBJ2-1): EAGVVQSPRYKIIEKKQPVAFWCNPISGHNTLYWYLQNLGQGPELLIRYENEEAVDDSQLPKDRFSAERLKGVDSTLKIQPAELGDSAVYLCASSSSMEDRGRYNEQFFGPGTRLTVL.

This clonotype was counted ten times or more. The V call is TRBV12-3 or TRBV12-4, the J call TRBJ1-1; no reliable D call. Trimming stripped 6 bases from V and 4 bases from J, with 12 bases between. This CDR3 is 13 amino acids long. The CDR3 DNA follows: TGTGCCAGCAGCCACGACTACAGCACTGAAGCTTTCTTT. The encoded protein is CASSHDYSTEAFF.

The V gene is TRBV28, the J gene TRBJ2-1; 10 bases are a match to TRBD2. Germline V gives CDR1 MDHEN, CDR2 SYDVKM. After removal of 10 bases from V and 8 bases from J, the junction contained 8 bases not matched to a gene. The CDR3 is 13 residues long. The CDR3, as DNA: TGTGCCACCGAAGCGGGAGGGCCCGATGAGCAGTTCTTC. Residues: CATEAGGPDEQFF.

In its sample, this clonotype was seen many times. This sequence joins TRBV12-3 or TRBV12-4 and TRBJ2-3; D possibly corresponds to TRBD2 (6 bases). The CDR3 runs to 14 residues. Trimming stripped 5 bases from V and 4 bases from J, with 13 bases between. As DNA, the CDR3 is TGTGCCAGCAGTCCCATGTCGGGGGCAGATACGCAGTATTTT. This encodes CASSPMSGADTQYF.

This clonotype was recorded at least ten times. The V gene is TRBV7-8, the J gene TRBJ2-5, with TRBD2 matching over 7 bases. The CDR3 is 14 residues long. Germline V gene sequence: CDR1 SGHVS, CDR2 FQNEAQ. J lost 2 bases, V lost 5 bases, and 5 bases had no gene match. The DNA of the CDR3 is TGTGCCAGCAGCGTCGGGACTATTCAAGAGACCCAGTACTTC. Amino acids: CASSVGTIQETQYF.

This clonotype was seen many times. The chain joins TRBV6-5 to TRBJ1-1; 8 positions agree with TRBD1. The CDR3 covers 15 residues. Per the germline V gene, CDR1 is MNHEY and CDR2 is SVGAGI. With 4 bases clipped from V and 6 bases from J, the junction kept 10 bases outside the gene matches. For the CDR3, the DNA is TGTGCCAGCAGTTTAAGGACAGGGTTTAACCCTGAAGCTTTCTTT. Translated, it gives CASSLRTGFNPEAFF.

At least ten counts were recorded for this clonotype. This sequence joins TRBV5-1 and TRBJ2-7; D is perhaps TRBD1 (6 bases). There are 16 residues in the CDR3. The germline CDR1 and CDR2 sequences are SGHRS and YFSETQ. V lost 3 bases, J lost 2 bases, and 18 bases lay in between. The CDR3 bases are TGCGCCAGCAGCTGGACCGGGACAAGTCCCGCCTACGAGCAGTACTTC. As protein: CASSWTGTSPAYEQYF. Filled out from reference TRBV5-1 and TRBJ2-7, the complete variable domain reads KAGVTQTPRYLIKTRGQQVTLSCSPISGHRSVSWYQQTPGQGLQFLFEYFSETQRNKGNFPGRFSGRQFSNSRSEMNVSTLELGDSALYLCASSWTGTSPAYEQYFGPGTRLTVT.

This clonotype has at least ten counts. This chain links TRBV28 with TRBJ1-1; no clear D gene. The V end lost 2 bases, the J end lost 2 bases, and 6 bases lay between the germline ends. Germline V gives CDR1 MDHEN, CDR2 SYDVKM. The CDR3 is made up of 13 amino acids. The CDR3 DNA sequence: TGTGCCAGCAGTTTAAGGACCAACACTGAAGCTTTCTTT. Its translation is CASSLRTNTEAFF.

This clonotype was counted ten times or more. The chain is built from TRBV3-1 and TRBJ2-3, with D tentatively TRBD2 (6 bases). Germline V gene lookup returns CDR1 LGHDT and CDR2 YNNKEL (reference sequence). The CDR3 contains 16 residues. The V and J ends lost 6 bases and 2 bases respectively, with 18 bases between them. CDR3 nucleotides: TGTGCCAGCAGTCCAAGGCGGCGGGATATCACAGATACGCAGTATTTT. Its translation: CASSPRRRDITDTQYF.

This clonotype appeared many times. The chain uses TRBV28 and TRBJ2-7; D possibly matches TRBD1 or TRBD2 (5 bases each). V gave up 3 bases and J gave up 2 bases, with 14 bases separating them. Germline values: CDR1 MDHEN, CDR2 SYDVKM. The CDR3 sequence is 15 residues long. CDR3 protein: CASSFQVGAAYEQYF. The CDR3 DNA reads as TGTGCCAGCAGTTTCCAGGTCGGGGCGGCCTACGAGCAGTACTTC.

V and J are TRBV20-1 and TRBJ2-3, with TRBD2 matching over 12 bases. This CDR3 spans 13 amino acids. Germline loops: CDR1 DFQATT, CDR2 SNEGSKA (reference sequence). The V segment lost 7 bases and the J segment 5 bases; nucleotides outside the gene matches: 4. This CDR3 is CSGEGLAGDTQYF. The CDR3 DNA is TGCAGTGGGGAGGGACTAGCGGGAGATACGCAGTATTTT.

Ten or more counts support this clonotype. The CDR3 DNA reads as TGTGCCAGCAGCCCCCTACTCTTCCAGGAAAGTTATGGCTACACCTTC. As protein: CASSPLLFQESYGYTF. The rearrangement uses TRBV7-9 and TRBJ1-2; D not certain. The germline V and J ends were trimmed by 5 bases and 5 bases, with 21 bases remaining between them. The CDR3 has 16 residues. The germline gives CDR1 SEHNR, CDR2 FQNEAQ (reference sequence).

Only a few counts were recorded for this clonotype. The CDR3 sequence is CASSLTSGGWHEQFF. The CDR3 nucleotides are TGTGCCAGCAGCTTAACTAGCGGGGGTTGGCATGAGCAGTTCTTC. The chain uses TRBV7-9 and TRBJ2-1; 11 bases map to TRBD2. The V and J ends lost 2 bases and 8 bases, in that order; junction bases with no gene match: 5. The length of the CDR3 is 15 residues. Germline V lookup: CDR1 SEHNR, CDR2 FQNEAQ (reference sequence). The variable domain in full, with the rest retrieved from reference TRBV7-9 and TRBJ2-1, is DTGVSQNPRHKITKRGQNVTFRCDPISEHNRLYWYRQTLGQGPEFLTYFQNEAQLEKSRLLSDRFSAERPKGSFSTLEIQRTEQGDSAMYLCASSLTSGGWHEQFFGPGTRLTVL.

The genes are TRBV11-2 and TRBJ1-2, with D unclear. V was trimmed by 0 bases and J by 4 bases, leaving 9 bases between them. The CDR3 covers 14 residues. CDR1 and CDR2 (germline): SGHAT, FQNNGV. The CDR3 DNA reads as TGTGCCAGCAGCTTAGACAGCCTAACCTATGGCTACACCTTC. This codes for CASSLDSLTYGYTF.

This clonotype was counted ten times or more. The DNA for the CDR3 is TGCAGTGCTAGAGACTTGAGGCTCTATGGCTACACCTTC. Translation: CSARDLRLYGYTF. The chain employs TRBV20-1 and TRBJ1-2; D is unresolved. With 0 bases removed from V and 4 bases from J, the gap between germline ends came to 9 bases. Per the germline V gene, CDR1 is DFQATT and CDR2 is SNEGSKA (reference sequence). The CDR3 consists of 13 residues.

This clonotype was detected ten times or more. The rearrangement joins TRBV6-2 or TRBV6-3 to TRBJ1-6; D is possibly TRBD1 (6 bases). Germline CDR1 MNHEY, CDR2 SVGEGT. The CDR3 has 14 amino acids. With 7 bases removed from V and 4 bases from J, the gap between germline ends came to 11 bases. CDR3 DNA: TGTGCCAGCACCTCCGGACAGTATAATTCACCCCTCCACTTT. Translating gives CASTSGQYNSPLHF.

This clonotype occurred a few times. The rearrangement uses TRBV7-9 and TRBJ2-7; 7 positions agree with TRBD1. The CDR3 is made up of 16 amino acids. With V trimmed by 4 bases and J by 0 bases, 9 bases remained unmatched. The germline CDR1 and CDR2 sequences are SEHNR and FQNEAQ (reference sequence). In nucleotides, the CDR3 is TGTGCCAGCAGCTCAACCCCTGGACAGGCCTCCTACGAGCAGTACTTC. It specifies CASSSTPGQASYEQYF.

This clonotype was counted at least ten times. The V gene is TRBV21-1, the J gene TRBJ2-5. TRBV21-1 is listed as a pseudogene. This CDR3 contains 8 residues. The CDR3 loop is CAQETQYF. The CDR3 coding sequence is TGTGCCCAAGAGACCCAGTACTTC.

This clonotype has just a few counts. The V gene is TRBV4-2, the J gene TRBJ2-7; 8 bases map to TRBD2. V was clipped by 3 bases and J by 7 bases; unmatched bases: 14. The germline V gene encodes CDR1 LGHNA and CDR2 YNFKEQ. CDR3 length: 16 residues. The CDR3 coding sequence is TGTGCCAGCAGCCACGACGGAGCGGGGGTACCTTGGGAGCAGTACTTC. Residues: CASSHDGAGVPWEQYF.

In the case of this clonotype: Since a much larger clone is just one base distant, this may be a read error. Because it lacks the conserved phenylalanine or tryptophan at the end, this CDR3 is likely a read error. The limits of the CDR3 on the DNA are not certain, so only TCRdb's listed CDR3 is given. The V and J genes are TRBV21-1 and TRBJ2-1; the table's D call, TRBD1, has no DNA check behind it. TRBV21-1 is noted as a pseudogene. Both ends counted, the CDR3 spans 14 residues. The CDR3 spells CASTPETGFNEQFL.

In this sample, this clonotype turned up many times. The chain links TRBV9 to TRBJ2-3; 8 nucleotides match TRBD2. The V gene end was trimmed by 2 bases and the J gene end by 0 bases; junction bases not matched to a gene: 8. The V gene's germline CDR1 is SGDLS and CDR2 YYNGEE. The CDR3 runs 17 residues. CDR3 in amino acids: CASSVGLAGPSTDTQYF. CDR3 coding DNA: TGTGCCAGCAGCGTGGGATTAGCGGGGCCTAGCACAGATACGCAGTATTTT. The whole variable domain, remainder taken from reference TRBV9 and TRBJ2-3, is DSGVTQTPKHLITATGQRVTLRCSPRSGDLSVYWYQQSLDQGLQFLIQYYNGEERAKGNILERFSAQQFPDLHSELNLSSLELGDSALYFCASSVGLAGPSTDTQYFGPGTRLTVL.